Presented here are 29 T cell receptor beta chains from one specimen sequenced in a study of blood T cell repertoires in COVID-19. The repertoire was sequenced with immunoSEQ multiplex PCR; TCRdb's copy has only in-frame clones and lacks some. This sample yields fewer than 150,000 clones, of which about 91% are seen a single time; about 28% belongs to the top ten. Sequencing was performed on peripheral blood. The receptors here all came from a human donor in a cohort sampled during active COVID-19.

V is TRBV6-6 and J is TRBJ1-1; unclear D gene. The germline V and J ends were trimmed by 4 bases and 1 base, with 10 bases remaining between them. Germline V lookup: CDR1 MNHNY, CDR2 SVGAGI (reference sequence). The CDR3 has 14 residues. The CDR3 DNA reads as TGTGCCAGCAGTTTCCGACTGAAGAACACTGAAGCTTTCTTT. This sequence encodes CASSFRLKNTEAFF.

The V call is TRBV19, the J call TRBJ2-5; 11 bases fit TRBD2. CDR1 is LNHDA and CDR2 is SQIVND in the germline V gene (reference sequence). V was pared by 4 bases and J by 5 bases, with 9 bases of the junction left unmatched. This CDR3 region has 16 residues. DNA for the CDR3: TGTGCCAGTAGTAAACTAGCGGGGGCCCTTGGGGAGACCCAGTACTTC. It specifies CASSKLAGALGETQYF.

The V call is TRBV11-2, the J call TRBJ2-7; 8 bases align to TRBD2. CDR1 SGHAT and CDR2 FQNNGV come from the germline V gene. V was clipped by 6 bases and J by 6 bases; unmatched bases: 16. The CDR3 consists of 16 residues. The CDR3 nucleotides are TGTGCCAGCAGTCGCACGTCGGGGGGGCAACATGGCGAGCAGTACTTC. Amino acids: CASSRTSGGQHGEQYF.

The chain couples TRBV2 to TRBJ2-3; 7 bases fit TRBD1. Per the germline V gene, CDR1 is SNHLY and CDR2 is FYNNEI. The CDR3 is 14 amino acids. The ends lost 7 bases at V and 2 bases at J; junction bases unmatched: 6. The CDR3 region is CASKDRQITDTQYF. DNA of the CDR3: TGTGCCAGCAAGGACAGGCAGATCACAGATACGCAGTATTTT.

The chain combines TRBV6-5 with TRBJ1-1, with 8 nucleotides matching TRBD1. This CDR3 region has 14 residues. V was clipped by 5 bases and J by 5 bases; unmatched bases: 7. The V gene's germline CDR1 is MNHEY and CDR2 SVGAGI. CDR3: CASSQSWTGTEAFF. As DNA, the CDR3 is TGTGCCAGCAGTCAATCCTGGACAGGGACTGAAGCTTTCTTT.

Only one count was recorded for this clone. This chain joins TRBV12-3 or TRBV12-4 and TRBJ2-5; the D is unclear. The V end lost 3 bases, the J end lost 2 bases, and 7 bases lay between the germline ends. The length of the CDR3 is 13 residues. DNA of the CDR3: TGTGCCAGCAGTTTTAGCCCTCAAGAGACCCAGTACTTC. Protein: CASSFSPQETQYF.

This chain connects TRBV5-5 to TRBJ2-7, with a tentative D call TRBD2 (8 bases). The CDR3 extends over 16 amino acids. V lost 7 bases and J 2 bases, leaving 22 bases between the germline ends. Germline-derived CDR1 and CDR2 are SGHKS and YYEKEE (reference sequence). CDR3 in DNA: TGTGCCAGCGGGGACAGTCTGGCGGGGGGAGCCTACGAGCAGTACTTC. Its translation is CASGDSLAGGAYEQYF.

The table lists this clone with a count of one. J is TRBJ2-7 and V is TRBV13; maybe TRBD1 (6 bases). The CDR3 is 15 residues long. The germline V and J ends were trimmed by 1 base and 2 bases, with 12 bases remaining between them. Germline V gives CDR1 PRHDT, CDR2 FYEKMQ (reference sequence). The CDR3 nucleotides are TGTGCCAGCAGCTTAGTGGGGGCCCTTACCTACGAGCAGTACTTC. Its translation is CASSLVGALTYEQYF.

The V gene is TRBV7-9, the J gene TRBJ2-7; D is uncertain. The CDR3 length is 14 residues. The V gene lost 3 bases and the J gene lost 4 bases, with 13 bases spanning the gap. Per germline, CDR1 SEHNR and CDR2 FQNEAQ (reference sequence). The CDR3 is CASSFEPFPYEQYF. CDR3 sequence (DNA): TGTGCCAGCAGCTTCGAGCCCTTCCCGTACGAGCAGTACTTC.

This chain uses TRBV20-1 with TRBJ1-5, with D maybe TRBD1 (5 bases). The CDR3 totals 15 residues. V was trimmed by 5 bases and J by 5 bases, leaving 19 bases between them. The germline gives CDR1 DFQATT, CDR2 SNEGSKA (reference sequence). The CDR3 is CSAGGAEGDYQPQHF. The CDR3 region has the DNA TGCAGTGCTGGTGGGGCCGAGGGTGACTATCAGCCCCAGCATTTT.

The V and J genes are TRBV4-3 and TRBJ2-2; D perhaps matches TRBD2 (7 bases). The CDR3 has 17 residues. V was clipped by 0 bases and J by 0 bases, with 11 bases between them. CDR1 LGHNA and CDR2 YSLEER come from the germline V gene. The CDR3 loop reads CASSQDGGAPNTGELFF. CDR3 nucleotides: TGCGCCAGCAGCCAAGATGGGGGGGCCCCGAACACCGGGGAGCTGTTTTTT.

The rearrangement links TRBV18 to TRBJ2-1; TRBD2 matches 12 bases. V dropped 6 bases and J dropped 0; count of bases not matched to a gene: 3. The CDR3 has 16 amino acids. CDR1 KGHSH and CDR2 LQKENI come from the germline V gene. CDR3 region: CASSGLAGSSYNEQFF. The CDR3 DNA reads TGTGCCAGCTCCGGACTAGCGGGGAGCTCCTACAATGAGCAGTTCTTC.

The chain employs TRBV18 and TRBJ1-2, with unresolved D. The germline V and J ends were trimmed by 2 bases and 4 bases, with 8 bases remaining between them. Germline CDR1 KGHSH, CDR2 LQKENI. The CDR3 has 13 amino acids. For the CDR3, the DNA is TGTGCCAGCTCACCAGACAACGCCTATGGCTACACCTTC. Protein sequence: CASSPDNAYGYTF.

This rearrangement joins TRBV7-6 to TRBJ1-2, with D uncertain. Trimming removed 4 bases at V and 8 bases at J, with 14 bases between. There are 13 residues in the CDR3. Germline-derived CDR1 and CDR2 are SGHVS and FNYEAQ. The CDR3 DNA sequence: TGTGCCAGCAGCTCCTCACGAGGAGGCGGCTACACCTTC. Translation: CASSSSRGGGYTF.

This chain links TRBV13 with TRBJ2-2; TRBD1 agrees at 8 bases. The trim removed 6 bases at V and 6 bases at J, leaving 18 bases unmatched. The CDR3 is made up of 18 amino acids. Germline values: CDR1 PRHDT, CDR2 FYEKMQ (reference sequence). The CDR3 spells CASRRTGLTLLMAGELFF. In DNA form, the CDR3 reads TGTGCCAGCAGACGGACAGGGTTAACCCTTTTAATGGCCGGGGAGCTGTTTTTT.

V usage is TRBV10-3 and J usage is TRBJ1-2, with TRBD1 matching 8 bases. The CDR3 loop spans 14 amino acids. Trimming at V came to 5 bases and at J to 7 bases, leaving 9 bases not matched to a gene. Germline values: CDR1 ENHRY, CDR2 SYGVKD. The CDR3 reads CAISLQGARGGYTF. DNA of the CDR3: TGTGCCATCAGTCTCCAGGGGGCGCGAGGTGGCTACACCTTC.

CDR3 in amino acids: CASSPGQGNYGYTF. The CDR3, as DNA: TGTGCCAGCAGCCCGGGACAGGGGAACTATGGCTACACCTTC. This chain links TRBV5-6 with TRBJ1-2; 10 bases are a match to TRBD1. The CDR3 is 14 amino acids. Germline V gene lookup returns CDR1 SGHDT and CDR2 YYEEEE. The V and J ends lost 4 bases and 2 bases, in that order; junction bases with no gene match: 2.

This CDR3 reads CASSFRAFSGANVLTF. The CDR3 coding sequence is TGTGCCAGCAGTTTCAGGGCCTTCTCTGGGGCCAACGTCCTGACTTTC. The chain recombines TRBV27 with TRBJ2-6, with a weak D call TRBD1 (5 bases). CDR1 is MNHEY and CDR2 is SMNVEV in the germline V gene (reference sequence). CDR3 length: 16 residues. Trimming removed 3 bases at V and 0 bases at J, with 9 bases between.

V gene TRBV7-2 combines with J gene TRBJ2-2, with TRBD2 matching over 10 bases. The CDR3 is 16 amino acids. V lost 1 base to trimming and J lost 6 bases; unmatched junction nucleotides: 5. CDR1 and CDR2 (germline): SGHTA, FQGNSA. CDR3 sequence reads: CASSLVSGGAAGELFF. The CDR3 nucleotides are TGTGCCAGCAGCTTAGTGAGCGGGGGGGCCGCCGGGGAGCTGTTTTTT.

V is TRBV2 and J is TRBJ2-3; 8 nucleotides line up with TRBD2. Germline values: CDR1 SNHLY, CDR2 FYNNEI. With 4 bases clipped from V and 4 bases from J, the junction kept 7 bases outside the gene matches. This CDR3 is 15 amino acids long. The CDR3: CASSAGGARADTQYF. CDR3 coding DNA: TGTGCCAGCAGTGCGGGGGGGGCTCGGGCAGATACGCAGTATTTT.

The V gene is TRBV3-1 (or the pseudogene TRBV3-2), the J gene TRBJ2-2; TRBD2 matches at 9 bases. Unmatched junction bases numbered 7, after V lost 4 bases and J lost 4 bases. Germline V gene sequence: CDR1 LGHDT, CDR2 YNNKEL (reference sequence). CDR3 size: 16 residues. CDR3 coding DNA: TGTGCCAGCAGCCCTTTAGCGGGGGAAGCCACCGGGGAGCTGTTTTTT. Its translation is CASSPLAGEATGELFF.

This chain joins TRBV5-1 and TRBJ2-7; 10 nucleotides match TRBD1. The germline V gene encodes CDR1 SGHRS and CDR2 YFSETQ. The CDR3 runs 18 residues. The V and J ends lost 3 bases and 4 bases, in that order; junction bases with no gene match: 16. The CDR3 region has the DNA TGCGCCAGCAGCTGGGGGCCCGGGACAGGGGAACCCCCATACGAGCAGTACTTC. It is translated as CASSWGPGTGEPPYEQYF.

The chain has TRBV19 and TRBJ2-1, with a weak D call TRBD2 (6 bases). The V end was cut by 11 bases, the J end by 3 bases, with 20 bases between. The CDR3 extends over 15 amino acids. Germline-derived CDR1 and CDR2 are LNHDA and SQIVND (reference sequence). The DNA of the CDR3 is TGTGCCTCGACGGTGAGACCGGAGGGCTACAATGAGCAGTTCTTC. It is translated as CASTVRPEGYNEQFF.

The chain joins TRBV27 to TRBJ1-2, with a possible D match to TRBD1 (5 bases). Germline loops: CDR1 MNHEY, CDR2 SMNVEV (reference sequence). Trimming took 8 bases from V and 2 from J, leaving 12 bases between them. This CDR3 comprises 13 residues. The CDR3 DNA follows: TGTGCCAGCGCCCCGGGGGGGAACTATGGCTACACCTTC. It specifies CASAPGGNYGYTF.

The gene calls are TRBV7-3 and TRBJ2-1, with 9 bases that match TRBD1. V lost 3 bases, J lost 2 bases, and 2 bases stayed unmatched. Germline CDR1 SGHTA, CDR2 FQGTGA. The length of the CDR3 is 15 residues. The CDR3 DNA reads as TGTGCCAGCAGCTTCGGGACAGGGACCTACAATGAGCAGTTCTTC. Encoded protein: CASSFGTGTYNEQFF.

The chain carries TRBV27 and TRBJ2-1, with 8 bases that match TRBD2. This CDR3 region has 13 residues. Germline CDR1 is MNHEY and CDR2 is SMNVEV (reference sequence). The V gene end was trimmed by 6 bases and the J gene end by 7 bases; junction bases not matched to a gene: 5. The CDR3 loop is CASSGGAGNEQFF. The CDR3 bases are TGTGCCAGCAGCGGGGGGGCCGGGAATGAGCAGTTCTTC.

This chain joins TRBV6-1 and TRBJ1-2; D perhaps matches TRBD1 (6 bases). Germline V CDR1 and CDR2: MNHNS, SASEGT. The CDR3 runs 14 residues. Deletions cut 3 bases from V and 1 base from J, with 9 bases between. CDR3 sequence: CASSEGANNYGYTF. CDR3 nucleotide sequence: TGTGCCAGCAGTGAGGGGGCCAATAACTATGGCTACACCTTC.

This clone appeared once. The chain uses TRBV2 and TRBJ1-5; 11 bases map to TRBD1. CDR3 length: 15 residues. CDR1 SNHLY and CDR2 FYNNEI come from the germline V gene. V lost 6 bases and J lost 3; bases outside the gene matches: 4. The CDR3 here is CASRRDRGNNQPQHF. The CDR3 DNA reads TGTGCCAGCAGAAGGGACAGGGGGAACAATCAGCCCCAGCATTTT.

The chain couples TRBV5-4 to TRBJ1-3; TRBD1 matches 7 bases. The germline V gene encodes CDR1 SGHNT and CDR2 YYREEE (reference sequence). This CDR3 has 15 residues. J gave up 2 bases and V 4 bases, and 6 bases lay outside the gene matches. The CDR3 DNA reads TGTGCCAGCAGCGTAGACAGGGCCGCTGGAAACACCATATATTTT. This encodes CASSVDRAAGNTIYF.